The 14 T cell receptor beta chains presented below share a single source sample, sequenced in a study of Graves' ophthalmopathy and Graves' hyperthyroidism. RNA transcripts served as template for amplifying TCR beta CDR3 sequences. The first-round RT-PCR employed HTBI primers together with the Qiagen OneStep RT-PCR kit. A multiplex PCR was then performed as the second round. TCRdb reanalysed the multiplex PCR reads using MiXCR and keeps one entry per CDR3 protein. The data show about 400,000 distinct CDR3 sequences, 18% seen once. The sequenced sample consisted of peripheral blood. The receptors stem from a woman aged 18-35 years with Graves' ophthalmopathy.

This clonotype was recorded at least ten times. The chain employs TRBV12-3 or TRBV12-4 and TRBJ2-5; D uncertain. V lost 6 bases and J lost 5, with 10 bases in between. The CDR3 length is 12 residues. The CDR3 sequence: CASSPGWETQYF. CDR3 DNA sequence: TGTGCCAGCAGCCCAGGATGGGAGACCCAGTACTTC.

This clonotype was counted at least ten times. The chain recombines TRBV10-3 with TRBJ2-7; D call uncertain. The germline CDR1 and CDR2 sequences are ENHRY and SYGVKD. The CDR3 totals 12 residues. Trimming took off 3 bases at V and 3 bases at J, with 6 bases between the two ends. In DNA, the CDR3 is TGTGCCATCAGTGAAGGGCTCTACGAGCAGTACTTC. Translating gives CAISEGLYEQYF.

This clonotype has ten or more counts. The rearrangement uses TRBV20-1 and TRBJ2-7; perhaps TRBD1 as D (5 bases). V lost 5 bases and J lost 5, with 13 bases in between. Per the germline V gene, CDR1 is DFQATT and CDR2 is SNEGSKA (reference sequence). CDR3 length: 12 amino acids. In DNA, the CDR3 is TGCAGTGCTCAAGGGGCTGCGAACGAGCAGTACTTC. Translation gives CSAQGAANEQYF.

This clonotype was seen ten or more times. The genes are TRBV5-1 and TRBJ1-2; TRBD1 matches 9 bases. The germline V gene has CDR1 SGHRS and CDR2 YFSETQ. This CDR3 spans 19 amino acids. V was clipped by 3 bases and J by 4 bases; unmatched bases: 19. The CDR3 spells CASSCRPPDRGIQCYGYTF. The CDR3 nucleotides read TGCGCCAGCAGCTGTCGACCACCGGACAGGGGAATTCAGTGCTATGGCTACACCTTC. Full variable domain (remainder filled in from reference TRBV5-1 and TRBJ1-2): KAGVTQTPRYLIKTRGQQVTLSCSPISGHRSVSWYQQTPGQGLQFLFEYFSETQRNKGNFPGRFSGRQFSNSRSEMNVSTLELGDSALYLCASSCRPPDRGIQCYGYTFGSGTRLTVV.

This clonotype was detected only a few times. DNA of the CDR3: TGCGCCAGCAGCCAGGTGACTAGCGGGAGCACCGGGGAGCTGTTTTTT. Amino acids: CASSQVTSGSTGELFF. The chain is built from TRBV4-1 and TRBJ2-2; 12 nucleotides agree with TRBD2. CDR1 and CDR2 (germline): MGHRA, YSYEKL. The CDR3 covers 16 residues. J gave up 4 bases and V 3 bases, and 3 bases lay outside the gene matches.

This clonotype has at least ten counts. V and J are TRBV20-1 and TRBJ2-7; D possibly corresponds to TRBD2 (5 bases). V lost 2 bases, J lost 2 bases, and 13 bases lay in between. The CDR3 contains 14 residues. Per the germline V gene, CDR1 is DFQATT and CDR2 is SNEGSKA (reference sequence). CDR3 sequence (DNA): TGCAGTGCTAGAAGCCTACGGGGAACCTACGAGCAGTACTTC. It encodes CSARSLRGTYEQYF.

In this sample, this clonotype turned up many times. The V call is TRBV14, the J call TRBJ1-2, with D unclear. V was trimmed by 1 base and J by 6 bases, leaving 9 bases between them. CDR1 is SGHDN, CDR2 FVKESK, per germline. The CDR3 extends over 13 amino acids. DNA of the CDR3: TGTGCCAGCAGCCAAGTAGAAGGCCATGGCTACACCTTC. As protein: CASSQVEGHGYTF. Supplemented by reference TRBV14 and TRBJ1-2, the full variable domain reads EAGVTQFPSHSVIEKGQTVTLRCDPISGHDNLYWYRRVMGKEIKFLLHFVKESKQDESGMPNNRFLAERTGGTYSTLKVQPAELEDSGVYFCASSQVEGHGYTFGSGTRLTVV.

This clonotype was observed many times. The chain carries TRBV28 and TRBJ2-5; 9 nucleotides match TRBD2. This CDR3 comprises 16 residues. The V gene end was trimmed by 3 bases and the J gene end by 5 bases; junction bases not matched to a gene: 10. Germline V CDR1 and CDR2: MDHEN, SYDVKM. CDR3 coding DNA: TGTGCCAGCAGTTTTAGCAAGCGGGGGGCCGGGGAGACCCAGTACTTC. Translating gives CASSFSKRGAGETQYF.

A few counts support this clonotype. The rearrangement uses TRBV6-2 or TRBV6-3 and TRBJ1-5, with D possibly being TRBD1 (5 bases). The V gene lost 5 bases and the J gene lost 3 bases, with 8 bases spanning the gap. The CDR3 has 13 amino acids. CDR1 and CDR2 from the germline V gene are MNHEY and SVGEGT. In DNA form, the CDR3 reads TGTGCCAGCAGTAGGGGTATCAATCAGCCCCAGCATTTT. Translating gives CASSRGINQPQHF.

This clonotype was counted at least ten times. One junction end disagrees with the germline gene, perhaps due to a read error. The chain employs TRBV28 and TRBJ2-4; possibly TRBD2 for D (5 bases). Germline V gives CDR1 MDHEN, CDR2 SYDVKM. CDR3 length: 11 residues. Written as DNA, the CDR3 is TGTGCCAGCAGTTTCCGAGCGGTCACGTTCTTC. It is translated as CASSFRAVTFF.

This clonotype was seen ten or more times. V gene TRBV12-5 combines with J gene TRBJ1-3; D might be TRBD1 (6 bases). Trimming pared 5 bases from V and 0 bases from J, leaving 11 bases between. The CDR3 extends over 15 amino acids. Germline values: CDR1 LGHNT, CDR2 FRNRAP. DNA for the CDR3: TGTGCTAGTGGTCCCGGGACATACTCTGGAAACACCATATATTTT. As protein: CASGPGTYSGNTIYF.

This clonotype has ten or more counts. This chain joins TRBV27 and TRBJ2-7, with D hard to call. Germline V lookup: CDR1 MNHEY, CDR2 SMNVEV (reference sequence). The CDR3 sequence is 14 residues long. The V end was cut by 3 bases, the J end by 5 bases, with 14 bases between. The CDR3 loop reads CASSFAGIDNEQYF. As DNA, the CDR3 is TGTGCCAGCAGTTTTGCTGGGATTGACAACGAGCAGTACTTC.

This clonotype was detected ten times or more. This chain uses TRBV27 with TRBJ2-7; D may be TRBD1 (6 bases). The CDR3 covers 16 residues. In germline, CDR1 is MNHEY, CDR2 SMNVEV (reference sequence). The V gene lost 4 bases and the J gene lost 4 bases, with 20 bases spanning the gap. The CDR3 region has the DNA TGTGCCAGCAGTTCCACAGGGAAAACCCCAAGGTACGAGCAGTACTTC. It encodes CASSSTGKTPRYEQYF.

This clonotype appeared many times. The chain couples TRBV10-3 to TRBJ2-7; tentative D call: TRBD2 (5 bases). Trimming removed 1 base from V and 0 bases from J, with 7 bases in between. CDR1 is ENHRY and CDR2 is SYGVKD in the germline V gene. The CDR3 runs 14 residues. The CDR3 coding sequence is TGTGCCATCAGTGAGTTCGAGGGCTCCTACGAGCAGTACTTC. Its protein product is CAISEFEGSYEQYF.